The next 24 T cell receptor beta chains were all read from a single sample in a study of T cell responses to AZD1222 COVID-19 vaccine. The data were produced by immunoSEQ multiplex PCR, yet TCRdb's version contains in-frame clones alone and is incomplete. The sample consists of roughly 85,000 clones, over 75% of them appearing once. The source material was peripheral blood, sampled on day 0 of MenACWY control vaccination. The origin of the receptors is an adult in good health.

This chain connects TRBV11-2 to TRBJ1-2; 12 bases agree with TRBD1. This CDR3 is built from 16 residues. CDR1 is SGHAT, CDR2 FQNNGV, per germline. After removal of 5 bases from V and 3 bases from J, the junction contained 7 bases not matched to a gene. CDR3 sequence: CASSPGGTGGHYGYTF. Here the CDR3 DNA reads TGTGCCAGCAGCCCCGGTGGGACAGGGGGCCACTATGGCTACACCTTC.

This clone was found a few times. This rearrangement joins TRBV28 to TRBJ1-5, with TRBD1 identical over 9 bases. V gave up 4 bases and J gave up 5 bases; unmatched junction bases: 6. This CDR3 is built from 15 residues. CDR1 is MDHEN, CDR2 SYDVKM, per germline. The CDR3 DNA is TGTGCCAGCAGTTCACAGGGGGCGCCGGATCAGCCCCAGCATTTT. Translated: CASSSQGAPDQPQHF.

This rearrangement joins TRBV27 to TRBJ2-3; the match to TRBD1 covers 7 bases. The CDR3 runs 14 residues. The V and J ends lost 4 bases and 6 bases, in that order; junction bases with no gene match: 7. Per the germline V gene, CDR1 is MNHEY and CDR2 is SMNVEV (reference sequence). The CDR3 sequence: CASSSRQGRDTQYF. The CDR3 coding sequence is TGTGCCAGCAGTTCCCGACAGGGTCGGGATACGCAGTATTTT.

V and J are TRBV4-1 and TRBJ1-6; no clear D gene. Germline-derived CDR1 and CDR2 are MGHRA and YSYEKL. The CDR3 extends over 14 amino acids. Trimming removed 0 bases from V and 4 bases from J, with 4 bases in between. CDR3: CASSQDGYNSPLHF. In DNA, the CDR3 is TGCGCCAGCAGCCAAGATGGGTATAATTCACCCCTCCACTTT.

The chain combines TRBV7-8 with TRBJ1-2, with TRBD1 matching 9 bases. Germline V gives CDR1 SGHVS, CDR2 FQNEAQ. The CDR3 runs to 15 residues. Germline trimming cut 4 bases from V and 6 bases from J; bases unmatched to any gene: 9. The CDR3 loop is CASSYGTGTYNGYTF. The CDR3 DNA follows: TGTGCCAGCAGCTACGGGACAGGGACCTACAATGGCTACACCTTC.

The chain recombines TRBV13 with TRBJ2-1; unclear D gene. V was shortened by 3 bases and J by 6 bases, with 6 bases between the two germline ends. This CDR3 has 12 residues. The germline CDR1 and CDR2 sequences are PRHDT and FYEKMQ (reference sequence). In nucleotides, the CDR3 is TGTGCCAGCAGCTTTATCAGCAATGAGCAGTTCTTC. Translating gives CASSFISNEQFF.

This sequence joins TRBV6-2 or TRBV6-3 and TRBJ1-1; D not resolved. Germline V gene data show CDR1 as MNHEY and CDR2 as SVGEGT. CDR3 length equals 12 residues. V was cut by 6 bases and J by 5 bases, with 10 bases left in between. The CDR3 here is CASSRGRTEAFF. The CDR3 bases are TGTGCCAGCAGCCGAGGTCGGACTGAAGCTTTCTTT.

V gene TRBV28 combines with J gene TRBJ1-3; 7 bases fit TRBD1. CDR1 MDHEN and CDR2 SYDVKM come from the germline V gene. This CDR3 contains 16 residues. The V gene end was trimmed by 2 bases and the J gene end by 4 bases; junction bases not matched to a gene: 8. In nucleotides, the CDR3 is TGTGCCAGCAGTTTAGGACCGGGACAGAAGGGAAACACCATATATTTT. It codes for CASSLGPGQKGNTIYF.

The J gene is TRBJ1-1, the V gene TRBV27; 8 bases agree with TRBD1. V was pared by 3 bases and J by 3 bases, with 3 bases of the junction left unmatched. The CDR3 length is 14 residues. CDR1 is MNHEY, CDR2 SMNVEV, per germline (reference sequence). The CDR3 here is CASSLQGAHTEAFF. The CDR3 nucleotides read TGTGCCAGCAGTTTGCAGGGGGCCCACACTGAAGCTTTCTTT.

The chain has TRBV18 and TRBJ1-4; D call uncertain. V lost 1 base, J lost 5 bases, and 11 bases lay in between. The germline V gene encodes CDR1 KGHSH and CDR2 LQKENI. The length of the CDR3 is 15 residues. The CDR3 DNA is TGTGCCAGCTCACCACTTGGGCAGACGAATGAAAAACTGTTTTTT. Its protein is CASSPLGQTNEKLFF.

The V and J genes are TRBV2 and TRBJ1-6; D might be TRBD1 (5 bases). Deletions cut 6 bases from V and 16 bases from J, with 16 bases between. This CDR3 comprises 12 residues. Germline assignment: CDR1 SNHLY and CDR2 FYNNEI. DNA of the CDR3: TGTGCCAGCAGCCAACACACCGGGGGGCTCCACTTT. The encoded protein is CASSQHTGGLHF.

This clone was picked up a small number of times. The chain carries TRBV2 and TRBJ1-1; no clear D. In germline, CDR1 is SNHLY, CDR2 FYNNEI. The germline V and J ends were trimmed by 7 bases and 5 bases, with 14 bases remaining between them. The CDR3 loop spans 13 amino acids. The chain's CDR3 is CASTLDSRTEAFF. In nucleotides, the CDR3 is TGTGCCAGCACCCTTGATAGTCGGACTGAAGCTTTCTTT.

The rearrangement joins TRBV29-1 to TRBJ1-2; D unresolved. V shed 0 bases and J shed 6 bases, with 11 bases lying between them. Germline V gene sequence: CDR1 SQVTM, CDR2 ANQGSEA. The CDR3 has 13 residues. The CDR3 DNA follows: TGCAGCGTTGAAGAAAGGGTCAAAAATGGCTACACCTTC. Its protein is CSVEERVKNGYTF.

The chain couples TRBV3-1 (or the pseudogene TRBV3-2) to TRBJ2-2, with a weak D call TRBD1 (6 bases). The CDR3 contains 17 residues. V dropped 0 bases and J dropped 1 base, with 12 bases sitting between them. Germline CDR1 is LGHDT and CDR2 is YNNKEL (reference sequence). CDR3 in amino acids: CASSQEFVQGNTGELFF. CDR3 DNA: TGTGCCAGCAGCCAAGAGTTCGTACAGGGGAACACCGGGGAGCTGTTTTTT.

This rearrangement joins TRBV4-2 to TRBJ2-1; 7 positions agree with TRBD1. CDR1 is LGHNA and CDR2 is YNFKEQ in the germline V gene. This CDR3 is built from 13 residues. The J segment lost 9 bases and the V segment lost 2 bases, leaving 4 bases of the junction unmatched. DNA for the CDR3: TGTGCCAGCAGCCAAAGGGGGCGAGGTGAGCAGTTCTTC. Protein: CASSQRGRGEQFF.

This clone came up once. The chain is built from TRBV6-5 and TRBJ2-1; the match to TRBD1 covers 8 bases. Germline V CDR1 and CDR2: MNHEY, SVGAGI. V was clipped by 4 bases and J by 4 bases; unmatched bases: 6. This CDR3 has 15 residues. CDR3 sequence reads: CASSLSNRGYNEQFF. The CDR3 nucleotides read TGTGCCAGCAGTTTATCGAACAGGGGGTACAATGAGCAGTTCTTC.

The rearrangement joins TRBV29-1 to TRBJ1-4, with unresolved D. The CDR3 length is 12 residues. Trimming pared 8 bases from V and 2 bases from J, leaving 9 bases between. Germline V gene sequence: CDR1 SQVTM, CDR2 ANQGSEA. The CDR3 spells CSCGRTNEKLFF. The CDR3 nucleotides are TGCAGCTGTGGACGGACTAATGAAAAACTGTTTTTT.

The V and J genes are TRBV14 and TRBJ1-4; no clear D. The CDR3 runs 14 residues. Germline V CDR1 and CDR2: SGHDN, FVKESK. Trimming took 5 bases from V and 5 from J, leaving 12 bases between them. The CDR3 loop reads CASSNRASNEKLFF. The CDR3 bases are TGTGCCAGCAGCAACCGGGCCTCCAATGAAAAACTGTTTTTT.

The V call is TRBV9, the J call TRBJ2-2; no definite D call. This CDR3 comprises 12 residues. V lost 4 bases, J lost 2 bases, and 3 bases lay in between. Per the germline V gene, CDR1 is SGDLS and CDR2 is YYNGEE. CDR3 in amino acids: CASSPNTGELFF. In nucleotides, the CDR3 is TGTGCCAGCAGCCCTAACACCGGGGAGCTGTTTTTT.

The chain carries TRBV5-5 and TRBJ2-7; no clear D gene. The V and J ends lost 1 base and 3 bases respectively, with 8 bases between them. CDR1 is SGHKS and CDR2 is YYEKEE in the germline V gene (reference sequence). This CDR3 is 13 amino acids long. The CDR3 protein is CASSLNSRYEQYF. For the CDR3, the DNA is TGTGCCAGCAGCTTGAACAGCCGCTACGAGCAGTACTTC. Together with reference TRBV5-5 and TRBJ2-7, the CDR3 gives the full variable domain: DAGVTQSPTHLIKTRGQQVTLRCSPISGHKSVSWYQQVLGQGPQFIFQYYEKEERGRGNFPDRFSARQFPNYSSELNVNALLLGDSALYLCASSLNSRYEQYFGPGTRLTVT.

The CDR3 region is CASRPRAQGLPDTQYF. The CDR3 DNA reads as TGTGCCAGCAGGCCCAGGGCACAGGGTTTACCAGATACGCAGTATTTT. The chain combines TRBV2 with TRBJ2-3; D possibly corresponds to TRBD1 (6 bases). Germline-derived CDR1 and CDR2 are SNHLY and FYNNEI. The germline V and J ends were trimmed by 6 bases and 4 bases, with 20 bases remaining between them. CDR3 length equals 16 residues.

V is TRBV11-1 and J is TRBJ2-7; 8 nucleotides align to TRBD1. V lost 5 bases, J lost 1 base, and 7 bases stayed unmatched. Germline CDR1 is SGHAT and CDR2 is FQDESV (reference sequence). This CDR3 has 15 amino acids. The CDR3 is CASSPPGQVSYEQYF. The CDR3, as DNA: TGTGCCAGCAGCCCTCCGGGACAGGTTTCCTACGAGCAGTACTTC.

The rearrangement links TRBV27 to TRBJ1-4; 8 positions agree with TRBD1. The CDR3 extends over 15 amino acids. J was trimmed by 0 bases and V by 6 bases; bases with no gene match: 3. Germline values: CDR1 MNHEY, CDR2 SMNVEV (reference sequence). CDR3 bases: TGTGCCAGCAGCCCACAGGGGGCAACTAATGAAAAACTGTTTTTT. This gives the protein CASSPQGATNEKLFF.

In nucleotides, the CDR3 is TGTGCCAGCAGCTTAGGAGGGCCGGGTCAGCCCCAGCATTTT. This codes for CASSLGGPGQPQHF. This chain uses TRBV5-6 with TRBJ1-5; no firm D call. CDR3 size: 14 residues. Trimming took off 2 bases at V and 6 bases at J, with 12 bases between the two ends. Looked up from germline, CDR1 is SGHDT and CDR2 is YYEEEE.